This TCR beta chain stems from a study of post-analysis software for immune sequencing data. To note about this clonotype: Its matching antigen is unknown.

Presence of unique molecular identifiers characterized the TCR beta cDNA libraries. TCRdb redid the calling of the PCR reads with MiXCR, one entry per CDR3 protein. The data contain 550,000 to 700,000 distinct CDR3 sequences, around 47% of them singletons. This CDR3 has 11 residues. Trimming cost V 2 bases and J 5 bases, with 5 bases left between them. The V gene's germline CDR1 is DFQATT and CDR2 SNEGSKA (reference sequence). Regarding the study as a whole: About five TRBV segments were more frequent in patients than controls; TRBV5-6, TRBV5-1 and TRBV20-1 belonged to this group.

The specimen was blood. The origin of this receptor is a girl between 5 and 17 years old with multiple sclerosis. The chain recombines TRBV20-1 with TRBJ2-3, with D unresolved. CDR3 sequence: CSARRVDTQYF. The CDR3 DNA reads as TGCAGTGCTAGAAGGGTAGATACGCAGTATTTT.